The 8 T cell receptor beta chains below all came from one sample that was sequenced in a study of T cell responses to AZD1222 COVID-19 vaccine. The data were produced by immunoSEQ multiplex PCR, yet TCRdb's version contains in-frame clones alone and is incomplete. The repertoire includes about 84,000 clones, 80% to 90% of them detected once, and around 10% sits in the top ten. Sample: peripheral blood, taken 28 days after the second AZD1222 dose. The receptors stem from an adult who received the AZD1222 COVID-19 vaccine.

The V gene is TRBV27, the J gene TRBJ2-7; perhaps D is TRBD1 or TRBD2 (5 bases each). The CDR3 is 16 residues long. V was pared by 5 bases and J by 6 bases, with 23 bases between. The germline gives CDR1 MNHEY, CDR2 SMNVEV (reference sequence). The CDR3: CASSLAGTTPIGEQYF. In nucleotides, the CDR3 is TGTGCCAGCAGTCTAGCTGGGACGACCCCAATAGGCGAGCAGTACTTC.

The gene calls are TRBV7-3 and TRBJ1-1, with a tentative D call TRBD1 (5 bases). The V and J ends lost 4 bases and 4 bases respectively, with 10 bases between them. This CDR3 is built from 13 residues. CDR1 and CDR2 from the germline V gene are SGHTA and FQGTGA. For the CDR3, the DNA is TGTGCCAGCAGCTACCTGGGGGGCACTGAAGCTTTCTTT. It codes for CASSYLGGTEAFF.

The chain has TRBV10-1 and TRBJ1-6; D is perhaps TRBD1 (6 bases). Trimming cost V 2 bases and J 10 bases, with 12 bases left between them. The CDR3 extends over 14 amino acids. Germline CDR1 and CDR2: WNHNN and SYGVQD (reference sequence). CDR3 DNA sequence: TGCGCCAGCAGTGAGGAGGGGGTTAAATCACCCCTCCACTTT. This codes for CASSEEGVKSPLHF.

This chain uses TRBV2 with TRBJ2-1, with 10 bases fitting TRBD1. Trimming removed 4 bases from V and 2 bases from J; junction bases left unmatched: 2. Germline V gene lookup returns CDR1 SNHLY and CDR2 FYNNEI. CDR3 length equals 15 residues. CDR3: CASSAGTGAYNEQFF. For the CDR3, the DNA is TGTGCCAGCAGTGCTGGGACAGGGGCCTACAATGAGCAGTTCTTC.

V is TRBV7-2 and J is TRBJ1-5; no reliable D call. Germline V gene data show CDR1 as SGHTA and CDR2 as FQGNSA. The CDR3 extends over 14 amino acids. Trimming removed 5 bases from V and 6 bases from J, with 14 bases in between. CDR3 amino acids: CASSPGVLGQPQHF. CDR3 in DNA: TGTGCCAGCAGCCCTGGGGTGCTCGGTCAGCCCCAGCATTTT.

The chain couples TRBV28 to TRBJ2-3; D remains ambiguous. Trimming shortened V by 6 bases and J by 3 bases, and 13 bases separated the two germline ends. The CDR3 contains 14 residues. Germline V CDR1 and CDR2: MDHEN, SYDVKM. The CDR3 coding sequence is TGTGCCAGCAGCCTCCCAGGAGAAACAGATACGCAGTATTTT. Its protein product is CASSLPGETDTQYF.

This clone was seen a single time. V and J are TRBV12-5 and TRBJ1-2, with 9 bases that match TRBD1. From germline, CDR1 is LGHNT and CDR2 FRNRAP. This CDR3 is built from 16 residues. The V gene end was trimmed by 4 bases and the J gene end by 0 bases; junction bases not matched to a gene: 6. The CDR3 is CASGSEGQGANYGYTF. The CDR3 DNA sequence: TGTGCTAGTGGTTCGGAGGGACAGGGCGCTAACTATGGCTACACCTTC.

This clone was seen just once. This chain uses TRBV28 with TRBJ1-1; D perhaps matches TRBD1 (5 bases). The CDR3 covers 14 residues. V was cut by 5 bases and J by 2 bases, with 12 bases left in between. The germline V gene encodes CDR1 MDHEN and CDR2 SYDVKM. CDR3 coding DNA: TGTGCCAGCAGTATTCCAGGGATCAACACTGAAGCTTTCTTT. As protein: CASSIPGINTEAFF.